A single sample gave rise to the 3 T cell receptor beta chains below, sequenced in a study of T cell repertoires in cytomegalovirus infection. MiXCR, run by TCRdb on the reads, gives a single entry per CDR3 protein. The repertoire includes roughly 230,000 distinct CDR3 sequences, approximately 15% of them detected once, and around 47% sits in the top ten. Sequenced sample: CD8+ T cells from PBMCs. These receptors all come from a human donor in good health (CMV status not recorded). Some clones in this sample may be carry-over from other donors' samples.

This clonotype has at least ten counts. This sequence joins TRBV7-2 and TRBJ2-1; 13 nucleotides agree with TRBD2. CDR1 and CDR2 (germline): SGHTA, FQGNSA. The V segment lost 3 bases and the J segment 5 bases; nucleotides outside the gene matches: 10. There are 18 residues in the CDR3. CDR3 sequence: CASSFPSTSGGADNEQFF. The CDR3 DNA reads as TGTGCCAGCAGCTTCCCATCAACTAGCGGGGGGGCGGACAATGAGCAGTTCTTC.

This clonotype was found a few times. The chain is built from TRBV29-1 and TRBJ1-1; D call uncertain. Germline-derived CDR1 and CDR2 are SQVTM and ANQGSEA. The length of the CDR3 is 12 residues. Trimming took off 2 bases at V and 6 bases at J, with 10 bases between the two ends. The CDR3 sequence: CSVELQSAEAFF. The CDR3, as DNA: TGCAGCGTTGAACTCCAGTCTGCTGAAGCTTTCTTT.

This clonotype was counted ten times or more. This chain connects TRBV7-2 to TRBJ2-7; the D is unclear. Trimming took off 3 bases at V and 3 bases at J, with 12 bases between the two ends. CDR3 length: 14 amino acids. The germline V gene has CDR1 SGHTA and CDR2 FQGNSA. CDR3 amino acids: CASSLAGSDYEQYF. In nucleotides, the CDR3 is TGTGCCAGCAGCTTGGCAGGCTCCGACTACGAGCAGTACTTC.